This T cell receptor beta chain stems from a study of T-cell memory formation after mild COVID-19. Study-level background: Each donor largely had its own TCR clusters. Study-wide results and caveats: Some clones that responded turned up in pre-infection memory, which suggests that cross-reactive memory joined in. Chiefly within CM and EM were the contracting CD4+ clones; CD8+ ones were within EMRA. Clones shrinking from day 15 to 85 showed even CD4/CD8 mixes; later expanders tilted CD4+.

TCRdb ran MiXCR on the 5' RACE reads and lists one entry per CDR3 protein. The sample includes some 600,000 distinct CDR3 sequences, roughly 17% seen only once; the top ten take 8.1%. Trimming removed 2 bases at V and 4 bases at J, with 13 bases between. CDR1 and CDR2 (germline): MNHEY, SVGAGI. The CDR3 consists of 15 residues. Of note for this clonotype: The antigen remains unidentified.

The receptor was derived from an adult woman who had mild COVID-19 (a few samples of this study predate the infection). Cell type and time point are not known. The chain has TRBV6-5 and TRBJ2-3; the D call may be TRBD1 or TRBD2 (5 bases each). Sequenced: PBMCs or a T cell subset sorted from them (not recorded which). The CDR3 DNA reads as TGTGCCAGCAGTTACACTGGGACGCCCGCAGATACGCAGTATTTT. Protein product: CASSYTGTPADTQYF.